The 9 T cell receptor beta chains listed next were all sequenced from one sample in a study of identical twins (dated by TCRdb to the mid-2010s). Library method: 5' RACE. The sequencer listed for this sample is Illumina HiSeq 2000. TCRdb applied fastp at Q25 and MiXCR to the public reads, then kept only in-frame beta chains. Rows with one shared CDR3 protein collapse into an entry with the most common genes and DNA. The table for this sample lists 750,000 to 950,000 distinct CDR3 sequences; approximately 13% of them were counted only once. Jointly, the top ten make up 1.5% to 2% of the sample. These data also formed part of another study, on yellow fever vaccine responses in identical twins.

Specimen: PBMCs. These receptors were taken from a woman under 30 in good health.

V is TRBV25-1 and J is TRBJ2-7; no clear D gene. Germline V gene data show CDR1 as MGHDK and CDR2 as SYGVNS. Trimming cost V 2 bases and J 5 bases, with 4 bases left between them. The CDR3 loop spans 11 amino acids. CDR3 nucleotide sequence: TGTGCCAGCAGTGAAGGTAACGAGCAGTACTTC. It encodes CASSEGNEQYF.

V and J are TRBV7-2 and TRBJ1-1; no clear D. From germline, CDR1 is SGHTA and CDR2 FQGNSA. The V end lost 5 bases, the J end lost 5 bases, and 15 bases lay between the germline ends. The CDR3 is made up of 14 amino acids. CDR3: CASSTELWNTEAFF. The CDR3 DNA is TGTGCCAGCAGCACCGAGCTCTGGAATACTGAAGCTTTCTTT.

Only a few counts were recorded for this clonotype. The chain is built from TRBV15 and TRBJ2-3; no firm D call. The germline CDR1 and CDR2 sequences are LNHNV and YYDKDF (reference sequence). The V end was cut by 3 bases, the J end by 0 bases, with 16 bases between. The CDR3 is 17 amino acids. The CDR3 nucleotides read TGTGCCACCAGCAGCCGCCCAGTGTTAGGAAGCACAGATACGCAGTATTTT. This sequence encodes CATSSRPVLGSTDTQYF.

The chain is built from TRBV12-3 or TRBV12-4 and TRBJ1-1, with 9 bases identical to TRBD1. The CDR3 runs to 17 residues. The V and J ends lost 4 bases and 5 bases, in that order; junction bases with no gene match: 14. CDR3 residues: CASSSRPGQGKGTEAFF. The DNA of the CDR3 is TGTGCCAGCAGTTCCAGGCCGGGACAGGGAAAGGGAACTGAAGCTTTCTTT.

The genes are TRBV4-1 and TRBJ2-5, with TRBD1 matching over 8 bases. Germline lookup yields CDR1 MGHRA and CDR2 YSYEKL. The V gene end was trimmed by 2 bases and the J gene end by 3 bases; junction bases not matched to a gene: 11. CDR3 length: 17 residues. The CDR3 here is CASSQTRTGWEKETQYF. The CDR3 region has the DNA TGCGCCAGCAGCCAAACTCGGACAGGGTGGGAGAAAGAGACCCAGTACTTC.

This clonotype was detected a few times. The V gene is TRBV27, the J gene TRBJ1-4, with 8 nucleotides matching TRBD1. Unmatched junction bases numbered 6, after V lost 5 bases and J lost 4 bases. This CDR3 has 15 residues. The germline V gene has CDR1 MNHEY and CDR2 SMNVEV (reference sequence). For the CDR3, the DNA is TGTGCCAGCAGTCCGACAGGGGTTGTTAATGAAAAACTGTTTTTT. Protein product: CASSPTGVVNEKLFF.

The table lists this clonotype with a few counts. V and J are TRBV12-3 or TRBV12-4 and TRBJ2-7; 7 bases are a match to TRBD2. The trim removed 6 bases at V and 0 bases at J, leaving 11 bases unmatched. This CDR3 is 16 amino acids long. CDR3 amino acids: CASRLSGTTASYEQYF. DNA of the CDR3: TGTGCCAGCAGACTGTCGGGGACTACCGCCTCCTACGAGCAGTACTTC.

In this sample, this clonotype turned up a few times. CDR3 nucleotides: TGCAGTGCGGATTTGGTGCGGGAGCTTGACTACGAGCAGTACTTC. Translated, it gives CSADLVRELDYEQYF. V and J are TRBV20-1 and TRBJ2-7; TRBD2 aligns across 7 bases. Germline assignment: CDR1 DFQATT and CDR2 SNEGSKA (reference sequence). With 6 bases clipped from V and 3 bases from J, the junction kept 14 bases outside the gene matches. The CDR3 has 15 residues.

This clonotype has more than one count but fewer than ten. This chain links TRBV6-5 with TRBJ1-4; 8 positions agree with TRBD1. There are 14 residues in the CDR3. The germline V gene has CDR1 MNHEY and CDR2 SVGAGI. Trimming took 4 bases from V and 4 from J; bases not matched to a gene: 2. The CDR3: CASSWTGLNEKLFF. Written as DNA, the CDR3 is TGTGCCAGCAGTTGGACAGGGCTTAATGAAAAACTGTTTTTT.